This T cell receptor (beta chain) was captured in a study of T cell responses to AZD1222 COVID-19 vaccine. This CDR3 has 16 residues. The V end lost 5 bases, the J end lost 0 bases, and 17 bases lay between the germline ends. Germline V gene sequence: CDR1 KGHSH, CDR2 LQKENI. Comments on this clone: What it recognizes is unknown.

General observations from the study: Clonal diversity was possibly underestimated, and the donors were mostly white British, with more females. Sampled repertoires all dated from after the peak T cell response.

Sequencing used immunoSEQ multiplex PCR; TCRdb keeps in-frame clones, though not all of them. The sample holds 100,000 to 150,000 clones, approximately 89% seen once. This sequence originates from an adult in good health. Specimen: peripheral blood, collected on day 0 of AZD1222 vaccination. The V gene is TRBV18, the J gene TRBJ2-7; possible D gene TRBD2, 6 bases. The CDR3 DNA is TGTGCCAGCTCAGCGCCGGGAGCTCGAGCCTCCTACGAGCAGTACTTC. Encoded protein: CASSAPGARASYEQYF.